This TCR beta chain was profiled in a study of monozygotic twins with cystic fibrosis. Clones were read by immunoSEQ multiplex PCR, and TCRdb kept only the in-frame ones, dropping some. Of 11,000 to 15,000 clones listed, roughly 98% were seen once; the top ten hold 0.41%. CDR1 MNHNY and CDR2 SVGAGI come from the germline V gene (reference sequence). The CDR3 extends over 14 amino acids. The V and J ends lost 5 bases and 5 bases, in that order; junction bases with no gene match: 6. Sequencing used blood. The receptor's source is a girl aged 2-10 years with cystic fibrosis. The chain uses TRBV6-6 and TRBJ2-7, with 10 bases fitting TRBD1. The chain's CDR3 is CASSGRTGGNEQYF. CDR3 DNA: TGTGCCAGCAGTGGAAGGACAGGGGGGAACGAGCAGTACTTC.